Given below is one T cell receptor (beta chain) in context. In the original workflow: It was from reference gene primer amplification that nucleated cell counts were estimated. The repertoire was sequenced with immunoSEQ multiplex PCR; TCRdb's copy has only in-frame clones and lacks some. V and J calls plus clone size are reproduced from that table; the DNA served to infer D and trimming. The repertoire has hundreds of thousands of clones, 70% to 90% of them found once; the top ten carry over 10%. Seattle enrolled patients during active infection and tracked them longitudinally. This entry is derived from a study of blood T cell repertoires in COVID-19. The sequence was obtained from a woman in her seventies with COVID-19, enrolled during active disease. The sequenced sample consisted of peripheral blood.

For the CDR3, the DNA is TGTGCCAGCAGTTACTCGACAGGGGGCCAGAATGAAGCTTTCTTT. This codes for CASSYSTGGQNEAFF. This chain links TRBV6-6 with TRBJ1-1; 10 nucleotides agree with TRBD1. The V and J ends lost 0 bases and 7 bases, in that order; junction bases with no gene match: 5. The germline gives CDR1 MNHNY, CDR2 SVGAGI (reference sequence). The CDR3 spans 15 residues.